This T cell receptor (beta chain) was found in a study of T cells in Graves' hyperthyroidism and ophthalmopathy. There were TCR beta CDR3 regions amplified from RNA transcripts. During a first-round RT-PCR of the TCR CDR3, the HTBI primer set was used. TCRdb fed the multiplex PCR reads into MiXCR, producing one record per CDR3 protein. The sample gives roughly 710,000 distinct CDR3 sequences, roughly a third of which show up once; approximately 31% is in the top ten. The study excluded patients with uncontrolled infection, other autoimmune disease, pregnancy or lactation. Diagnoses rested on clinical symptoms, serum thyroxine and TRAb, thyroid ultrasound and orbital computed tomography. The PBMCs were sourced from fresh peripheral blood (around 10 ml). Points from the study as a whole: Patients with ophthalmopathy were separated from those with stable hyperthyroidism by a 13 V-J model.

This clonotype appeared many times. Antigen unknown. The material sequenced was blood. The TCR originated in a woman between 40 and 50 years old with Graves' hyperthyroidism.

CDR3 in DNA: TGTGCCAGTAGTACCGGGACGCCGGATGTTTACGAGCAGTACTTC. This translates into CASSTGTPDVYEQYF. The chain recombines TRBV19 with TRBJ2-7, with D perhaps given as TRBD1 or TRBD2 (5 bases each). Germline lookup yields CDR1 LNHDA and CDR2 SQIVND (reference sequence). Trimming left V 4 bases short and J 4 bases short, with 17 bases between. The CDR3 has 15 amino acids. Full variable domain (missing parts from reference TRBV19 and TRBJ2-7): DGGITQSPKYLFRKEGQNVTLSCEQNLNHDAMYWYRQDPGQGLRLIYYSQIVNDFQKGDIAEGYSVSREKKESFPLTVTSAQKNPTAFYLCASSTGTPDVYEQYFGPGTRLTVT.